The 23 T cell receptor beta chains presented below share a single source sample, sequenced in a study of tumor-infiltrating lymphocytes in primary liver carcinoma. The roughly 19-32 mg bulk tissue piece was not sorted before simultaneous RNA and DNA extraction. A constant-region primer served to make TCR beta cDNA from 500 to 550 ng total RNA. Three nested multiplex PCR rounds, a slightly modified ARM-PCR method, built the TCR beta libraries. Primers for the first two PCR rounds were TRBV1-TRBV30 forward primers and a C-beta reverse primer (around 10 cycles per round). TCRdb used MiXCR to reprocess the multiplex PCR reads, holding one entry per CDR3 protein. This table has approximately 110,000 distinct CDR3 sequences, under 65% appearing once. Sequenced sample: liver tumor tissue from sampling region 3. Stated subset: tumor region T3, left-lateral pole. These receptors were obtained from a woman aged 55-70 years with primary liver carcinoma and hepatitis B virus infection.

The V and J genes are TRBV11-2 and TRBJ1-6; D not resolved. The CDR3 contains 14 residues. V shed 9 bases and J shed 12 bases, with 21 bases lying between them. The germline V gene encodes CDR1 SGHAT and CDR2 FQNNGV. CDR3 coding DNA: TGTGCCAGTAGCCTTATGGATGACCGTTTACCCCTCCACTTT. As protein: CASSLMDDRLPLHF. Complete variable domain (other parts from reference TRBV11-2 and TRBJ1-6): EAGVAQSPRYKIIEKRQSVAFWCNPISGHATLYWYQQILGQGPKLLIQFQNNGVVDDSQLPKDRFSAERLKGVDSTLKIQPAKLEDSAVYLCASSLMDDRLPLHFGNGTRLTVT.

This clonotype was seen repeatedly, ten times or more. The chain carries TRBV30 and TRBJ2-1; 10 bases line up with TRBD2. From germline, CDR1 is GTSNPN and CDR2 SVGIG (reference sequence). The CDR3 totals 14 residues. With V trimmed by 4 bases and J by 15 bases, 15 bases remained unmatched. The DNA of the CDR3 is TGTGCCTGGAAAGCTAGCGGGAGTTCGTTGGTCCTGTTCTTC. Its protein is CAWKASGSSLVLFF.

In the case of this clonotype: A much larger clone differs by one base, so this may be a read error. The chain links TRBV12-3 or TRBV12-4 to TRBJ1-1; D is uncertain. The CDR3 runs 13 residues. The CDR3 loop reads CSSRGLPNTEAFF. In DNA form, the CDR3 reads TGTTCCAGCAGAGGGCTACCGAACACTGAAGCTTTCTTT.

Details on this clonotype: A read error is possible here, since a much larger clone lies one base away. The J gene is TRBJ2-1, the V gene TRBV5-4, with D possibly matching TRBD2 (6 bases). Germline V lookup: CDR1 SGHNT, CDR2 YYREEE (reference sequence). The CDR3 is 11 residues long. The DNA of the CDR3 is TGTGTCAGCAGACGGGAGTATGAGCAGTTCTTC. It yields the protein CVSRREYEQFF.

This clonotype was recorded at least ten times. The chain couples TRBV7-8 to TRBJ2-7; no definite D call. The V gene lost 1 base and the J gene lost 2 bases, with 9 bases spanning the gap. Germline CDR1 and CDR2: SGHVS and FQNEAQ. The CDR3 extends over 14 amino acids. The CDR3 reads CASSLVQNTYEQYF. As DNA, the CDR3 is TGTGCCAGCAGCTTAGTACAGAACACCTACGAGCAGTACTTC.

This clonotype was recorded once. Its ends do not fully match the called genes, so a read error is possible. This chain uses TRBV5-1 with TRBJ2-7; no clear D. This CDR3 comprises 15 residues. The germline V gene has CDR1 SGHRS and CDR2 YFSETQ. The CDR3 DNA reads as TGCGCCAGCAGGGATACGGTGGAGAGCTCCTACGGGCAGTACTTC. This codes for CASRDTVESSYGQYF.

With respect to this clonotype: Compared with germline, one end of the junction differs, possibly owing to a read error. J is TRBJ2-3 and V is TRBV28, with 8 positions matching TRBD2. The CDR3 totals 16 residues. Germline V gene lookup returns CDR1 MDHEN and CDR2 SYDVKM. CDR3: CVSSFLGAGVADTQYF. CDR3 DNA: TGTGTCAGCAGTTTCTTAGGAGCGGGAGTAGCAGATACGCAATATTTT.

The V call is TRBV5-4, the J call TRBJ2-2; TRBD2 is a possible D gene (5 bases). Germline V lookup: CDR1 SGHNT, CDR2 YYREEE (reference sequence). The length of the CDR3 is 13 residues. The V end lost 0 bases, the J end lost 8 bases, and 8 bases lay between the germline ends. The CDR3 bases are TGTGCCAGCAGCTTGGGAGTAGCGGGGGAGCTGTTTTTT. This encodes CASSLGVAGELFF.

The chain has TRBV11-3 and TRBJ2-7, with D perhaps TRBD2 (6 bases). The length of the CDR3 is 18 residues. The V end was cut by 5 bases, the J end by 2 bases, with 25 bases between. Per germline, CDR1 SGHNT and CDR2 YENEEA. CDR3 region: CASSPTSRTKREAYEQYF. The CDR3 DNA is TGTGCCAGCAGCCCGACGTCCAGGACTAAGAGGGAGGCCTACGAGCAGTACTTC.

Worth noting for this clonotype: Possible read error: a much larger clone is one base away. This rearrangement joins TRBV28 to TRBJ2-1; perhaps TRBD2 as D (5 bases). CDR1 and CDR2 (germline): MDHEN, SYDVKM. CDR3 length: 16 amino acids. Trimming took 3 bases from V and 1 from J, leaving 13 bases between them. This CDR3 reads CASSFNWERSYNEQFF. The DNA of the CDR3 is TGTGCCAGCAGTTTTAATTGGGAGAGATCCTACAATGAGCAGTTCTTC.

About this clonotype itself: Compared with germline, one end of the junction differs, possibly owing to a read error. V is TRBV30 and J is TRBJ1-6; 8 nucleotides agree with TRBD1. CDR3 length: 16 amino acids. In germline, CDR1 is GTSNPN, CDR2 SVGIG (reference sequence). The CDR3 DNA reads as TGTGCCTGGAGCAACCGACGCGCAGGGGGCGAGTCACCCCTCTACTTT. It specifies CAWSNRRAGGESPLYF. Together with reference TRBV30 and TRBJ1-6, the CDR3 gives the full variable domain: SQTIHQWPATLVQPVGSPLSLECTVEGTSNPNLYWYRQAAGRGLQLLFYSVGIGQISSEVPQNLSASRPQDRQFILSSKKLLLSDSGFYLCAWSNRRAGGESPLYFGNGTRLTVT.

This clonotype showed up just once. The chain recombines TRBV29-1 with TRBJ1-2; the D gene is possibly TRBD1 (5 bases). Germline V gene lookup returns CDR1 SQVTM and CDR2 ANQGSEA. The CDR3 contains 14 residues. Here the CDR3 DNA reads TGCAATGCTGCCCGGGGGACGGGCGCTCGCGGCTACACCTTC. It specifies CNAARGTGARGYTF. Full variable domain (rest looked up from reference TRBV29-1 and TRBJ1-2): SAVISQKPSRDICQRGTSLTIQCQVDSQVTMMFWYRQQPGQSLTLIATANQGSEATYESGFVIDKFPISRPNLTFSTLTVSNMSPEDSSIYLCNAARGTGARGYTFGSGTRLTVV.

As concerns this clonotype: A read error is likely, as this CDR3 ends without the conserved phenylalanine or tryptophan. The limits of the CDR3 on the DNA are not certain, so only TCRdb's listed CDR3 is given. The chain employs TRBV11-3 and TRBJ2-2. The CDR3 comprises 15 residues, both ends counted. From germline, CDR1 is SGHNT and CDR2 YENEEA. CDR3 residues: CASSPSLANTGELFL.

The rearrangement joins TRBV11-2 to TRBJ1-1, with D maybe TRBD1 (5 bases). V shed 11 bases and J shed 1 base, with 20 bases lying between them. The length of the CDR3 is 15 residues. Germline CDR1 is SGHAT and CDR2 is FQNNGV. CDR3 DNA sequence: TGTGCCTGCATCCTGGAGCCGGGGCCGAACACTGAAGCTTTCTTT. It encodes CACILEPGPNTEAFF.

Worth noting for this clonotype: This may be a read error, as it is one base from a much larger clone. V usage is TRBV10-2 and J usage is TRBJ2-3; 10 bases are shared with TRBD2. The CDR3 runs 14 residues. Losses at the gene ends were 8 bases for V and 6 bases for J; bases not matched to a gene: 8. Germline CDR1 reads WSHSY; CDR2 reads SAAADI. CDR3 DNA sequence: TGCGCCAGCCTACTAGCGGGAAATTCTGATACGCAGTATTTT. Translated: CASLLAGNSDTQYF.

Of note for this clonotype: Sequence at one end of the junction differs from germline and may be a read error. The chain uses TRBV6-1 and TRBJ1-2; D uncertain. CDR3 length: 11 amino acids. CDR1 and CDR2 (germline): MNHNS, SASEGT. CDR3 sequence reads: CASRVNYGYTF. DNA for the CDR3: TGCGCCAGCAGAGTCAACTATGGCTACACCTTC.

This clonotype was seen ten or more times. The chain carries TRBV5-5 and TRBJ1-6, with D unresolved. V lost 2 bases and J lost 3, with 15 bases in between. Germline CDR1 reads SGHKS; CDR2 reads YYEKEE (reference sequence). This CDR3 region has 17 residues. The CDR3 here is CASSFGPGSGYNSPLHF. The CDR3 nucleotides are TGTGCCAGCAGCTTTGGGCCCGGATCTGGCTATAATTCACCCCTCCACTTT.

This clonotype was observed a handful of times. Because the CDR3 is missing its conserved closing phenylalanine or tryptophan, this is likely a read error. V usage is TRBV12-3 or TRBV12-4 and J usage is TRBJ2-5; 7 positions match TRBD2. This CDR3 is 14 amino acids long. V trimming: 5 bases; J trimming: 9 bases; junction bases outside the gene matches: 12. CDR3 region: CASSRREDRGAQYL. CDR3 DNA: TGTGCCAGCAGTCGACGGGAGGACCGGGGAGCCCAGTACCTC.

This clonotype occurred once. The CDR3 loop reads CASSTGGDSGELFF. The DNA of the CDR3 is TGTGCCAGCTCAACGGGAGGAGACAGCGGGGAGCTGTTTTTT. V usage is TRBV6-1 and J usage is TRBJ2-2; TRBD2 agrees at 7 bases. CDR1 and CDR2 (germline): MNHNS, SASEGT. This CDR3 is built from 14 residues. V dropped 8 bases and J dropped 7; count of bases not matched to a gene: 10.

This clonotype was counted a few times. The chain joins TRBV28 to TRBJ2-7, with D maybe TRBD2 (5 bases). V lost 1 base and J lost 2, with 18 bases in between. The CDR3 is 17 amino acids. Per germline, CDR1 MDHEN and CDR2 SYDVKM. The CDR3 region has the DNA TGTGCCAGCAGTTTATACCATCTACCAGGACTCCCCTACGAGCAGTACTTC. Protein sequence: CASSLYHLPGLPYEQYF.

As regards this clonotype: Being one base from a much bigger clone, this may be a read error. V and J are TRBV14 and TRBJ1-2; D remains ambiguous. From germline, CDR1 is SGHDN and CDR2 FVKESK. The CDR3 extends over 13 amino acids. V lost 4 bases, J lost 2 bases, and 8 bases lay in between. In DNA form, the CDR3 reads TGTGCCAGCAGCCCAACATCCAACTATGGCTACACCTTC. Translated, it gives CASSPTSNYGYTF.

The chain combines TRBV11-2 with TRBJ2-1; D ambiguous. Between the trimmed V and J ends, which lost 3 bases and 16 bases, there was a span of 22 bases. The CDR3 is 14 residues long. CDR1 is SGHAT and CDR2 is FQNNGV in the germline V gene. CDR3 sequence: CASSFGCSSNGHFF. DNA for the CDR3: TGTGCCAGCAGCTTTGGGTGTAGCTCCAATGGGCACTTCTTC.

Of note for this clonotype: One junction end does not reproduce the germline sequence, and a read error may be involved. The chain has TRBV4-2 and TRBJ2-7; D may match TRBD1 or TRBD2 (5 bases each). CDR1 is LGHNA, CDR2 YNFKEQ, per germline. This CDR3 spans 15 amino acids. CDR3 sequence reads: CARIQGALNSYEQYF. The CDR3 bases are TGTGCCAGGATCCAGGGAGCCTTAAACTCCTACGAGCAATACTTC.